This T cell receptor beta chain stems from a study of OX40 agonist ivuxolimab in advanced cancers. In the study overall: Partial responses were recorded for three patients, including one with hepatocellular carcinoma and two with cutaneous melanoma.

V was cut by 0 bases and J by 5 bases, with 7 bases left in between. The CDR3 is 13 residues long. Germline CDR1 is MGHRA and CDR2 is YSYEKL. Assay: immunoSEQ multiplex PCR; the TCRdb copy retains only in-frame clones and omits some. The sample lists tens of thousands of clones, around 88% seen once, with less than 0.75% in the top ten. General study results and limits: Specificity for antigen went undetermined in the expanded peripheral T cells. On average, CD8+ T cells showed a greater number of expanded clones than CD4+.

Concerning this clone: Its specificity is not known.

The investigators sampled blood at baseline, at cycle 4 day 1, and at cycle 7 day 1. The source is an adult with an advanced solid tumor such as melanoma, head and neck, liver or kidney cancer. The rearrangement links TRBV4-1 to TRBJ2-5; no definite D call. The sample in question was CD4+ or CD8+ T cells sorted from blood, obtained in a trial of the OX40 agonist ivuxolimab. The CDR3 nucleotides are TGCGCCAGCAGCCAAGATTGGATGGAGACCCAGTACTTC. Protein: CASSQDWMETQYF.